The T cell receptor beta chain described here comes from a study of shared clonotypes between healthy human individuals. Comments on this clone: Its antigen is not identified.

The method was immunoSEQ multiplex PCR; TCRdb's version includes in-frame clones alone and lacks a portion of them. This table has some 2,000,000 clones, approximately 94% appearing once. Study outcomes and limitations: Shared clonotypes across all four donors exceeded non-shared ones in generation probability. Clonotypes that were shared across a handful of donors made up approximately 5% of naive CD4 clonotypes.

This TCR came from a man between 18 and 29 years old in good health. Material for sequencing was naive CD4+ T cells sorted from blood. Subset denoted: CD45RA+ positively selected.

The chain's CDR3 is CASSCGASSSYEQYF. DNA for the CDR3: TGTGCCAGCAGTTGCGGGGCCTCGAGCTCCTACGAGCAGTACTTC. This chain connects TRBV27 to TRBJ2-7, with D tentatively TRBD2 (6 bases). The CDR3 runs 15 residues. V lost 4 bases to trimming and J lost 0 bases, with 13 bases between them. CDR1 and CDR2 (germline): MNHEY, SMNVEV (reference sequence).